The clone carrying this TCR beta chain has ten or more counts. Antigen unknown. This sample is drawn from a study of response to subunit inactivated influenza vaccine. TCRdb ran MiXCR on the RT-PCR reads and lists one entry per CDR3 protein. The repertoire has about 780,000 distinct CDR3 sequences, around a sixth of them found once; the top ten carry around 9.9%. The length of the CDR3 is 13 residues. Germline V gene data show CDR1 as SGHRS and CDR2 as YFSETQ. V gave up 4 bases and J gave up 1 base, with 8 bases separating them. The study's findings and limits: It was suggested by the authors that few new T cells are recruited by each seasonal influenza vaccination.

Source: PBMCs from blood, taken roughly 5 days after vaccination. This rearrangement joins TRBV5-1 to TRBJ1-1; D is unclear. The source is a middle-aged man who received an inactivated influenza vaccine. CDR3 coding DNA: TGCGCCAGCAGCCTCCAGAGGAACACTGAAGCTTTCTTT. This gives the protein CASSLQRNTEAFF.